This entry is about one TCR beta chain. Its antigen is unknown. Looked up from germline, CDR1 is SSHAT and CDR2 is FNYEAQ (reference sequence). Between the trimmed V and J ends, which lost 2 bases and 4 bases, there was a span of 10 bases. This CDR3 contains 14 residues. This sample was included in a study of T cell responses to AZD1222 COVID-19 vaccine. Study-wide results and limits: Spike-specific TCR depth and breadth grew after two AZD1222 doses. A mostly white British donor set with more females was recruited, and clonal diversity was possibly underestimated. Baseline serology detected seropositivity in only a handful of AZD1222 recipients. Repertoires were sampled only after the peak T cell response.

The data were produced by immunoSEQ multiplex PCR, yet TCRdb's version contains in-frame clones alone and is incomplete. The sample shows about 120,000 clones, approximately 88% of them seen only once. Sequencing used peripheral blood, obtained on day 0 of AZD1222 vaccination. This TCR came from an adult in good health. The rearrangement joins TRBV7-7 to TRBJ2-3, with D perhaps given as TRBD1 or TRBD2 (5 bases each). The CDR3 bases are TGTGCCAGCAGCTTATTGCTGGGGGCAGATACGCAGTATTTT. Its protein product is CASSLLLGADTQYF.